The TCR beta chain described here comes from a study of T cell responses to AZD1222 COVID-19 vaccine. Study-level points and caveats: The number of AZD1222 recipients seropositive at baseline was only 6 or 7. Regions 160-218 and 743-854 dominated among vaccine-associated CD4 TCRs spanning spike. Nearly half of spike-specific TCRs reportedly target variant regions that are unmutated in the B.1.351 and B.1.1.7 variants. There were mostly white British donors and more females than males, and clonal diversity was possibly underestimated.

To note about this clone: The antigen remains unidentified.

Method: immunoSEQ multiplex PCR; TCRdb's copy keeps in-frame clones and lacks some. The table includes approximately 100,000 clones, 80% to 90% detected once. The CDR3 consists of 15 residues. Trimming pared 4 bases from V and 4 bases from J, leaving 16 bases between. Germline CDR1 and CDR2: SEHNR and FQNEAQ (reference sequence). The TCR sequence derives from an adult in good health. The chain carries TRBV7-9 and TRBJ1-2; D is undetermined. The sequencing used peripheral blood, collected on day 0 of AZD1222 vaccination. The CDR3 region is CASSSPSLLAYGYTF. The CDR3 coding sequence is TGTGCCAGCAGCTCCCCCTCACTGCTCGCCTATGGCTACACCTTC.